This T cell receptor (beta chain) stems from a study of shared clonotypes between healthy human individuals. Overall study context: Contributing individuals were a couple of females and a few males aged 18 to 49.

Data came from immunoSEQ multiplex PCR; TCRdb stores just in-frame clones and leaves some out. The profile shows about 1,900,000 clones, about 94% of them singletons. V lost 1 base and J lost 5; bases outside the gene matches: 6. This CDR3 has 16 residues. Germline V CDR1 and CDR2: MGHRA, YSYEKL. CD45RO-negative, CCR7-positively selected cells formed the naive CD8 fraction, excluding terminally differentiated effector memory CD45RA+ cells. The sample consisted of naive CD8+ T cells sorted from blood. The clonotype originates from a man younger than 30 in good health. This rearrangement joins TRBV4-1 to TRBJ2-1; 9 bases match TRBD2. CDR3 amino acids: CASSQVPSGANNEQFF. CDR3 nucleotides: TGCGCCAGCAGCCAAGTCCCTAGCGGGGCGAACAATGAGCAGTTCTTC.